One sample yielded the 24 T cell receptor beta chains listed below, sequenced in a study of T cells in Graves' hyperthyroidism and ophthalmopathy. Using RNA transcripts as the source, TCR beta CDR3 regions were amplified. RT-PCR in the first round (using the HTBI primer set) targeted the TCR CDR3. One entry per CDR3 protein, called by TCRdb with MiXCR from the multiplex PCR reads. The table records 450,000 to 700,000 distinct CDR3 sequences, 46% of them present only once. Sequenced: peripheral blood or thyroid tissue (not recorded which). These receptors came from an adult woman with Graves' disease, either hyperthyroidism or ophthalmopathy (not recorded which).

The CDR3 is CAIRTGTSDYEQYF. CDR3 DNA sequence: TGTGCCATCAGAACCGGGACTAGTGATTACGAGCAGTACTTC. This chain connects TRBV10-3 to TRBJ2-7; 8 bases map to TRBD2. Germline assignment: CDR1 ENHRY and CDR2 SYGVKD. The CDR3 is made up of 14 amino acids. After removal of 6 bases from V and 4 bases from J, the junction contained 8 bases not matched to a gene.

This clonotype showed up just a few times. V is TRBV11-1 and J is TRBJ2-6; TRBD1 matches at 10 bases. This CDR3 contains 18 residues. Per germline, CDR1 SGHAT and CDR2 FQDESV (reference sequence). The V segment lost 5 bases and the J segment 0 bases; nucleotides outside the gene matches: 7. This CDR3 is CASSAWDRGVSGANVLTF. DNA of the CDR3: TGTGCCAGCAGCGCCTGGGACAGGGGAGTCTCTGGGGCCAACGTCCTGACTTTC.

This clonotype was seen at least ten times. The V gene is TRBV4-1, the J gene TRBJ2-2; 12 nucleotides match TRBD2. The V gene end was trimmed by 3 bases and the J gene end by 6 bases; junction bases not matched to a gene: 5. Germline CDR1 reads MGHRA; CDR2 reads YSYEKL. The CDR3 runs 16 residues. The CDR3 protein is CASSQYGTSGPGELFF. CDR3 nucleotides: TGCGCCAGCAGCCAGTACGGGACTAGCGGGCCCGGGGAGCTGTTTTTT.

This clonotype was seen repeatedly, ten times or more. The chain has TRBV20-1 and TRBJ1-3; no reliable D call. The germline V gene encodes CDR1 DFQATT and CDR2 SNEGSKA (reference sequence). Trimming pared 2 bases from V and 0 bases from J, leaving 11 bases between. The CDR3 length is 15 residues. CDR3 residues: CSARTVRNSGNTIYF. For the CDR3, the DNA is TGCAGTGCTAGAACGGTTAGAAACTCTGGAAACACCATATATTTT.

This clonotype came up many times. The chain uses TRBV9 and TRBJ2-7; D is undetermined. Germline V gives CDR1 SGDLS, CDR2 YYNGEE. With 4 bases removed from V and 6 bases from J, the gap between germline ends came to 14 bases. CDR3 length equals 13 residues. This CDR3 reads CASSPSLVGEQYF. DNA of the CDR3: TGTGCCAGCAGCCCTTCGCTAGTTGGCGAGCAGTACTTC.

The CDR3 region has the DNA TGCAGCGTTAGAACAGGGCTGGGTGAAAAACTGTTTTTT. This encodes CSVRTGLGEKLFF. The chain carries TRBV29-1 and TRBJ1-4, with TRBD1 as a possible D gene (6 bases). The germline gives CDR1 SQVTM, CDR2 ANQGSEA. The CDR3 runs to 13 residues. V lost 5 bases and J lost 7, with 14 bases in between. Variable domain in full (rest from reference TRBV29-1 and TRBJ1-4): SAVISQKPSRDICQRGTSLTIQCQVDSQVTMMFWYRQQPGQSLTLIATANQGSEATYESGFVIDKFPISRPNLTFSTLTVSNMSPEDSSIYLCSVRTGLGEKLFFGSGTQLSVL.

Points on this clonotype: This may come from a read error, since a much larger clone is one base off. V gene TRBV5-1 combines with J gene TRBJ2-5, with D tentatively TRBD1 (5 bases). Germline values: CDR1 SGHRS, CDR2 YFSETQ. This CDR3 spans 15 amino acids. V lost 2 bases and J 3 bases, leaving 14 bases between the germline ends. The CDR3 here is CASSLFGAHEETQYF. DNA for the CDR3: TGCGCCAGCAGCTTATTTGGGGCACATGAAGAGACCCAGTACTTC.

Ten or more counts support this clonotype. One end of the junction varies from germline; a read error may be responsible. The chain carries TRBV19 and TRBJ1-4; possibly TRBD1 for D (6 bases). Looked up from germline, CDR1 is LNHDA and CDR2 is SQIVND (reference sequence). This CDR3 contains 15 residues. CDR3 amino acids: CASSIEGARGEKLFF. The CDR3 bases are TGTGCCAGCAGTATAGAGGGCGCAAGGGGGGAAAAACTGTTTTTT.

The rearrangement links TRBV7-3 to TRBJ2-2; D is unresolved. The CDR3 has 15 amino acids. Trimming took off 1 base at V and 11 bases at J, with 17 bases between the two ends. Germline values: CDR1 SGHTA, CDR2 FQGTGA. The CDR3 nucleotides read TGTGCCAGCAGCTTAAGGATGGGCGCCGTCGGAGAGCTGTTTTTT. Translating gives CASSLRMGAVGELFF.

The CDR3 nucleotides read TGCAGCGCCGCCCCGGGGGGGTGGGAGACCCAGTACTTC. Translating it yields CSAAPGGWETQYF. This chain links TRBV29-1 with TRBJ2-5; 8 bases line up with TRBD2. Unmatched junction bases numbered 9, after V lost 7 bases and J lost 5 bases. Per the germline V gene, CDR1 is SQVTM and CDR2 is ANQGSEA. This CDR3 is 13 amino acids long.

This clonotype occurred many times. The genes are TRBV7-6 and TRBJ2-2, with TRBD2 matching 7 bases. The germline CDR1 and CDR2 sequences are SGHVS and FNYEAQ. CDR3 length: 14 amino acids. V gave up 8 bases and J gave up 6 bases; unmatched junction bases: 9. CDR3 protein: CASWASGFPGELFF. CDR3 in DNA: TGTGCCAGCTGGGCTAGCGGCTTCCCCGGGGAGCTGTTTTTT.

This clonotype was seen only a few times. The V call is TRBV29-1, the J call TRBJ2-7; tentatively, D is TRBD1 (5 bases). Deletions cut 7 bases from V and 2 bases from J, with 12 bases between. The CDR3 extends over 12 amino acids. Germline CDR1 SQVTM, CDR2 ANQGSEA. CDR3 amino acids: CSGQDSPYEQYF. The CDR3 DNA is TGCAGCGGACAAGACAGCCCCTACGAGCAGTACTTC.

The chain recombines TRBV3-1 with TRBJ1-2, with D perhaps matching TRBD1 (6 bases). Trimming pared 2 bases from V and 1 base from J, leaving 17 bases between. Germline-derived CDR1 and CDR2 are LGHDT and YNNKEL (reference sequence). The CDR3 is made up of 17 amino acids. CDR3 residues: CASSQWPRGPRNYGYTF. CDR3 nucleotides: TGTGCCAGCAGCCAATGGCCCAGGGGTCCCCGTAACTATGGCTACACCTTC.

Notes on this clonotype: This CDR3 is missing its conserved last phenylalanine or tryptophan, likely due to a read error. The rearrangement joins TRBV25-1 to TRBJ1-2; D is unresolved. CDR1 and CDR2 from the germline V gene are MGHDK and SYGVNS. Trimming stripped 7 bases from V and 6 bases from J, with 6 bases between. The CDR3 consists of 10 residues. CDR3 sequence reads: CASTGDGYTL. In nucleotides, the CDR3 is TGTGCCAGCACGGGTGATGGCTACACCTTA.

The rearrangement uses TRBV29-1 and TRBJ1-3; TRBD1 might be the D (5 bases). CDR1 SQVTM and CDR2 ANQGSEA come from the germline V gene. The CDR3 is 13 amino acids. The germline V and J ends were trimmed by 6 bases and 3 bases, with 12 bases remaining between them. The CDR3 spells CSVGGVGGNTIYF. The CDR3 nucleotides read TGCAGCGTCGGGGGGGTGGGTGGAAACACCATATATTTT. Full variable domain (rest looked up from reference TRBV29-1 and TRBJ1-3): SAVISQKPSRDICQRGTSLTIQCQVDSQVTMMFWYRQQPGQSLTLIATANQGSEATYESGFVIDKFPISRPNLTFSTLTVSNMSPEDSSIYLCSVGGVGGNTIYFGEGSWLTVV.

This sequence joins TRBV7-9 and TRBJ1-6, with D unclear. The germline gives CDR1 SEHNR, CDR2 FQNEAQ (reference sequence). This CDR3 is 12 amino acids long. The V and J ends lost 7 bases and 7 bases respectively, with 8 bases between them. In nucleotides, the CDR3 is TGTGCCAGCAAGAGACCGAATTCACCCCTCCACTTT. Protein sequence: CASKRPNSPLHF.

Regarding this clonotype: One end of the junction does not line up with germline, which may come from a read error. The V call is TRBV5-1, the J call TRBJ1-2; TRBD1 aligns across 9 bases. Germline values: CDR1 SGHRS, CDR2 YFSETQ. The CDR3 is 15 residues long. CDR3 in DNA: TGCGCCAGCAGCTTTTGGGACAGGGATAGCTATGGCTGCACCTTC. It encodes CASSFWDRDSYGCTF.

This clonotype was observed many times. V and J are TRBV2 and TRBJ2-2; 7 nucleotides match TRBD1. Germline V gene data show CDR1 as SNHLY and CDR2 as FYNNEI. Losses at the gene ends were 8 bases for V and 1 base for J; bases not matched to a gene: 4. This CDR3 is 14 amino acids long. CDR3 residues: CASVRDRNTGELFF. CDR3 nucleotide sequence: TGTGCCAGCGTCCGGGACAGGAACACCGGGGAGCTGTTTTTT.

This clonotype was detected many times. This sequence joins TRBV2 and TRBJ1-6; TRBD1 matches at 9 bases. The CDR3 is 15 amino acids. Trimming took 2 bases from V and 10 from J; bases not matched to a gene: 6. CDR1 SNHLY and CDR2 FYNNEI come from the germline V gene. The CDR3 sequence is CASSEMGQGGSPLHF. The DNA of the CDR3 is TGTGCCAGCAGTGAAATGGGACAGGGAGGCTCACCCCTCCACTTT.

This clonotype showed up many times. The rearrangement joins TRBV20-1 to TRBJ2-2; TRBD2 agrees at 9 bases. The CDR3 covers 15 residues. The junction had 9 bases not matched to a gene; V was cut back by 2 bases and J by 8 bases. Germline CDR1 and CDR2: DFQATT and SNEGSKA (reference sequence). In DNA form, the CDR3 reads TGCAGTGCTAGAAAACTAGCGGGTGGACCGGGGGAGCTGTTTTTT. Its translation: CSARKLAGGPGELFF.

The rearrangement uses TRBV10-3 and TRBJ2-6; D is undetermined. V was cut by 4 bases and J by 11 bases, with 3 bases left in between. The CDR3 is made up of 10 amino acids. Germline CDR1 is ENHRY and CDR2 is SYGVKD. The chain's CDR3 is CAISGDVLTF. CDR3 DNA sequence: TGTGCCATCAGTGGAGACGTCCTGACTTTC.

The chain combines TRBV10-1 with TRBJ1-5; D is unresolved. Germline CDR1 and CDR2: WNHNN and SYGVQD (reference sequence). The CDR3 runs to 13 residues. The V gene lost 6 bases and the J gene lost 3 bases, with 9 bases spanning the gap. The CDR3 DNA sequence: TGCGCCAGCAGCGCGGACTTCAATCAGCCCCAGCATTTT. This codes for CASSADFNQPQHF.

This sequence joins TRBV10-2 and TRBJ2-7; 8 nucleotides align to TRBD2. This CDR3 spans 15 amino acids. Losses at the gene ends were 2 bases for V and 2 bases for J; bases not matched to a gene: 5. The germline gives CDR1 WSHSY, CDR2 SAAADI. The CDR3 loop reads CASSEREGLTYEQYF. The CDR3, as DNA: TGCGCCAGCAGTGAGCGGGAGGGGTTAACCTACGAGCAGTACTTC.

The chain's CDR3 is CSAHGAENTEAFF. CDR3 bases: TGCAGCGCTCACGGGGCGGAGAACACTGAAGCTTTCTTT. The chain recombines TRBV29-1 with TRBJ1-1; D is perhaps TRBD1 (5 bases). This CDR3 spans 13 amino acids. Germline values: CDR1 SQVTM, CDR2 ANQGSEA. Trimming stripped 7 bases from V and 1 base from J, with 13 bases between.